This T cell receptor (beta chain) is from a study of T cell responses to AZD1222 COVID-19 vaccine. Study-level points and caveats: Rises in breadth and depth of Spike-specific TCRs came after two AZD1222 doses.

The assay was immunoSEQ multiplex PCR, and TCRdb's table has in-frame clones only and misses some. Of about 120,000 clones listed, roughly 85% are singletons. CDR3 length: 17 amino acids. Trimming cost V 1 base and J 0 bases, with 15 bases left between them. The V gene's germline CDR1 is LGHDT and CDR2 YNNKEL (reference sequence). To note about this clone: Its antigen is unidentified.

The TCR was taken from an adult in good health. The sample here was peripheral blood, taken on day 0 of AZD1222 vaccination. The V gene is TRBV3-1 (or the pseudogene TRBV3-2), the J gene TRBJ1-2; D unresolved. This CDR3 reads CASSQGATTRSNYGYTF. CDR3 bases: TGTGCCAGCAGCCAAGGGGCCACGACCCGTTCTAACTATGGCTACACCTTC.